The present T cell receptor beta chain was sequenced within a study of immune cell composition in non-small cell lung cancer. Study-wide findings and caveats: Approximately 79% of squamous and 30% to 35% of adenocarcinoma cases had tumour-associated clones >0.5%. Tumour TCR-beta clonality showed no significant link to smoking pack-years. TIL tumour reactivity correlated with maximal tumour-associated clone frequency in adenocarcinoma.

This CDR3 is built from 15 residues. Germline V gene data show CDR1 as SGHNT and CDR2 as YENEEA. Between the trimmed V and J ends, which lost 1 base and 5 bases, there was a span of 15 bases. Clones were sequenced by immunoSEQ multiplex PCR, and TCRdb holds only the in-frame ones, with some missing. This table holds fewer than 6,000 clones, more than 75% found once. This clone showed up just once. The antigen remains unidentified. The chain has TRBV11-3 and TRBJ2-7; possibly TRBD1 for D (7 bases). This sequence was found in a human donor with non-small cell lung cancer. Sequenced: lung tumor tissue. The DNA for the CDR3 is TGTGCCAGCAGCTTAGGTAGCGGACAGGCCCACGAGCAGTACTTC. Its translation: CASSLGSGQAHEQYF. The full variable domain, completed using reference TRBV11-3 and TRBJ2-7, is EAGVVQSPRYKIIEKKQPVAFWCNPISGHNTLYWYLQNLGQGPELLIRYENEEAVDDSQLPKDRFSAERLKGVDSTLKIQPAELGDSAVYLCASSLGSGQAHEQYFGPGTRLTVT.